Listed below are T cell receptor beta chains from one sample, sequenced in a study of T cell clonotyping in hematopoietic cell transplantation. The repertoire was sequenced with immunoSEQ multiplex PCR; TCRdb's copy has only in-frame clones and lacks some. The sample carries approximately 70,000 clones, about 93% recorded once. Sequenced input: peripheral blood mononuclear cells. These receptors came from a man aged 50 to 60 in good health. Some clones in this sample may be carry-over from other donors' samples. CDR3s include the opening cysteine and the closing phenylalanine or tryptophan. The D gene is left open where the match is weak. Clone size is shown for a subset of rows, as once, few, many or a class of expanded clone.

>NA|TRBJ2-3|TRBV19|NA
CASSPGRAADTQYF
TGTGCCAGTAGTCCTGGTAGGGCAGCAGATACGCAGTATTTT
>NA|TRBJ2-7|TRBV6-6|NA
CASSSNRYSYEQYF
TGTGCCAGCAGTTCAAACAGGTACTCCTACGAGCAGTACTTC
>NA|TRBJ2-6|TRBV5-1|NA
CASSSRVLSGANVLTF
TGCGCCAGCAGCTCCAGGGTTTTGTCTGGGGCCAACGTCCTGACTTTC
>NA|TRBJ2-7|TRBV5-1|NA
CASSLMADSSYEQYF
TGCGCCAGCAGCTTAATGGCGGACAGCTCCTACGAGCAGTACTTC
>NA|TRBJ2-1|TRBV7-2|NA
CASTVLRDSYNEQFF
TGTGCCTCAACCGTTTTGAGGGACTCCTACAATGAGCAGTTCTTC
>NA|TRBJ2-5|TRBV19|NA
CASSSTPRETQYF
TGTGCCAGTAGTTCAACCCCAAGGGAGACCCAGTACTTC
>TRBD2|TRBJ2-5|TRBV30|NA
CAWREGNLAGGVETQYF
TGTGCCTGGAGGGAAGGGAATCTAGCGGGAGGGGTGGAGACCCAGTACTTC
>NA|TRBJ2-3|TRBV5-8|NA
CASSLRGTDTQYF
TGTGCCAGCAGCCTTCGGGGCACAGATACGCAGTATTTT
>TRBD1|TRBJ1-5|TRBV28|NA
CASIAGQGGQPQHF
TGTGCCAGCATAGCGGGACAGGGAGGTCAGCCCCAGCATTTT
>NA|TRBJ2-2|TRBV14|once
CASSQGFPGELFF
TGTGCCAGCAGCCAAGGGTTCCCCGGGGAGCTGTTTTTT
>NA|TRBJ1-5|TRBV19|NA
CASSISGDQPQHF
TGTGCCAGTAGTATTTCGGGCGACCAGCCCCAGCATTTT
>NA|TRBJ2-7|TRBV6-6|NA
CATSGQTGEQYF
TGTGCCACGAGCGGGCAAACAGGCGAGCAGTACTTC
>TRBD2|TRBJ2-1|TRBV6-5|NA
CASSPTSGLHNEQFF
TGTGCCAGCAGCCCAACTAGCGGCCTACACAATGAGCAGTTCTTC
>NA|TRBJ1-4|TRBV18|few
CASSPNSGGDGEKLFF
TGTGCCAGCTCTCCTAACAGCGGGGGCGATGGAGAAAAACTGTTTTTT
>NA|TRBJ1-2|TRBV30|NA
CAWRSQNYGYTF
TGTGCCTGGAGGTCCCAGAACTATGGCTACACCTTC
>NA|TRBJ2-7|TRBV28|NA
CASSNLPYEQYF
TGTGCCAGCAGTAACCTTCCCTACGAGCAGTACTTC
>NA|TRBJ1-3|TRBV19|NA
CASNIGYGNTMYF
TGTGCCAGTAATATCGGATATGGAAACACCATGTATTTT
>NA|TRBJ1-5|TRBV7-2|NA
CASSSLINQPQHF
TGTGCCAGCAGCTCCCTAATCAATCAGCCCCAGCATTTT
>TRBD2|TRBJ2-7|TRBV9|NA
CASSLGTSGGSYEQYF
TGTGCCAGCAGCCTCGGGACTAGCGGGGGCTCCTACGAGCAGTACTTC
>NA|TRBJ2-7|TRBV6-1|NA
CASRWGERSYEQYF
TGTGCCAGCAGATGGGGGGAGCGGTCCTACGAGCAGTACTTC
>NA|TRBJ2-5|TRBV6-5|NA
CASSYARAETQYF
TGTGCCAGCAGTTACGCGCGGGCGGAGACCCAGTACTTC
>NA|TRBJ1-6|TRBV5-6|NA
CASSLGGIGSPLHF
TGTGCCAGCAGCTTGGGAGGGATTGGGTCACCCCTCCACTTT
>NA|TRBJ1-6|TRBV20-1|NA
CSASQNPPLHF
TGCAGTGCTAGTCAGAATCCACCCCTCCACTTT
>TRBD2|TRBJ2-5|TRBV10-3|NA
CAIGSSGTEETQYF
TGTGCCATCGGGTCTAGCGGGACGGAAGAGACCCAGTACTTC
>NA|TRBJ1-1|TRBV10-3|NA
CAIKGGPDFEAFF
TGTGCCATCAAGGGGGGTCCCGACTTCGAAGCTTTCTTT
>TRBD2|TRBJ2-7|TRBV19|NA
CASSKTSGSLDEQYF
TGTGCCAGTAGTAAGACTAGCGGGAGTCTCGACGAGCAGTACTTC
>TRBD1|TRBJ1-2|TRBV19|NA
CASRETTGQGPYGYTF
TGTGCCAGTAGGGAAACCACGGGACAGGGACCCTATGGCTACACCTTC
>NA|TRBJ2-2|TRBV19|once
CASSLRTVTGELFF
TGTGCCAGTAGTCTCCGGACGGTCACCGGGGAGCTGTTTTTT
>TRBD1|TRBJ2-1|TRBV6-1|NA
CASRGQGASMDEQFF
TGTGCCAGCAGGGGACAGGGGGCCTCTATGGATGAGCAGTTCTTC
>NA|TRBJ2-5|TRBV19|NA
CASSRQETQYF
TGTGCCAGTTCGAGACAAGAGACCCAGTACTTC
>NA|TRBJ1-2|TRBV5-8|NA
CASSPGQQYGYTF
TGTGCCAGCAGCCCCGGACAGCAGTATGGCTACACCTTC
>NA|TRBJ1-2|TRBV5-4|NA
CASSLASQEAYGYTF
TGTGCCAGCAGCTTGGCCTCGCAGGAAGCCTATGGCTACACCTTC
>TRBD1|TRBJ1-5|TRBV7-6|NA
CASSLDRDQPQHF
TGTGCCAGCAGCCTCGACAGGGATCAGCCCCAGCATTTT
>NA|TRBJ2-2|TRBV27|NA
CASSLLGRTSPGELFF
TGTGCCAGCAGTTTATTGGGCAGAACTAGTCCCGGGGAGCTGTTTTTT
>TRBD2|TRBJ2-1|TRBV11-3|NA
CASSSPTSGNNEQFF
TGTGCCAGCAGTTCTCCGACTAGCGGGAACAATGAGCAGTTCTTC
>NA|TRBJ2-1|TRBV11-3|NA
CASSLGSYNEQFF
TGTGCCAGCAGCTTGGGCTCCTACAATGAGCAGTTCTTC
>NA|TRBJ2-3|TRBV6-6|NA
CASSYSRAGADTQYF
TGTGCCAGCAGTTACTCCAGGGCTGGGGCAGATACGCAGTATTTT
>TRBD2|TRBJ2-7|TRBV19|NA
CASSMAGLAGALATEQYF
TGTGCCAGTAGTATGGCGGGACTAGCGGGAGCTCTCGCTACGGAGCAGTACTTC
>TRBD1|TRBJ1-5|TRBV30|NA
CAWNDRVNQPQHF
TGTGCCTGGAATGACAGGGTGAATCAGCCCCAGCATTTT
>NA|TRBJ1-1|TRBV15|NA
CATSKATTEAFF
TGTGCCACCAGCAAGGCAACTACTGAAGCTTTCTTT
>TRBD1|TRBJ1-1|TRBV9|NA
CASSPTGQGYAEAFF
TGTGCCAGCAGCCCGACGGGACAGGGGTACGCTGAAGCTTTCTTT
>NA|TRBJ2-7|TRBV5-4|NA
CASSLGYSYEQYF
TGTGCCAGCAGCTTGGGCTACTCCTACGAGCAGTACTTC
>TRBD1|TRBJ1-4|TRBV5-1|NA
CASSSTGEGYEKLFF
TGCGCCAGCAGCTCTACAGGGGAAGGGTATGAAAAACTGTTTTTT
>NA|TRBJ1-4|TRBV5-5|few
CASSPPNEKLFF
TGTGCCAGCAGCCCGCCAAATGAAAAACTGTTTTTT
>TRBD1|TRBJ1-2|TRBV10-2|NA
CASRGQGIYGYTF
TGCGCCAGCAGAGGACAGGGGATCTATGGCTACACCTTC